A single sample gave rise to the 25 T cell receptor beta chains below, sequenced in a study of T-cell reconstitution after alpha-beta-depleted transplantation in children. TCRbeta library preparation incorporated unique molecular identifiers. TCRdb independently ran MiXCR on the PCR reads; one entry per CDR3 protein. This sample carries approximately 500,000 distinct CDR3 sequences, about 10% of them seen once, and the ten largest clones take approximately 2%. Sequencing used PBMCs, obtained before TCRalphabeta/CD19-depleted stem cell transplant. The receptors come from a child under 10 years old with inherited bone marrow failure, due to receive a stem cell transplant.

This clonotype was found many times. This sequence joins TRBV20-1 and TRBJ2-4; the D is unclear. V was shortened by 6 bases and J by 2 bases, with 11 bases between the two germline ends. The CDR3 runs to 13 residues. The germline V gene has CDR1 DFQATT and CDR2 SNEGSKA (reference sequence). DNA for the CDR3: TGCAGTGCCATAGGGCGTACCAAAAACATTCAGTACTTC. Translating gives CSAIGRTKNIQYF.

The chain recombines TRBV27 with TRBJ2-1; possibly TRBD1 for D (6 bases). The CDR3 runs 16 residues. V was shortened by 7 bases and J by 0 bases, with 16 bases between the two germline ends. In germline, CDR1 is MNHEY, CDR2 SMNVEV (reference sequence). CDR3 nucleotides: TGTGCCAGCACCTCTCGAAGACAGGACTCCTACAATGAGCAGTTCTTC. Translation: CASTSRRQDSYNEQFF.

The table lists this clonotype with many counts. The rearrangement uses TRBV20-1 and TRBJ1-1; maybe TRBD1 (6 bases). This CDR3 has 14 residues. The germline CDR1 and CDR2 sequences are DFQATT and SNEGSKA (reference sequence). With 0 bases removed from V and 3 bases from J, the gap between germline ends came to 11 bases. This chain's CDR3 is CSARDGSGDTEAFF. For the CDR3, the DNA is TGCAGTGCTAGAGATGGATCAGGGGACACTGAAGCTTTCTTT.

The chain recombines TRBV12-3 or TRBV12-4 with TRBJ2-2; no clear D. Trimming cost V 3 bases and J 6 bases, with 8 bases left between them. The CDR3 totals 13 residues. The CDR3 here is CASSFVTSGELFF. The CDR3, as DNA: TGTGCCAGCAGTTTTGTTACTTCCGGGGAGCTGTTTTTT.

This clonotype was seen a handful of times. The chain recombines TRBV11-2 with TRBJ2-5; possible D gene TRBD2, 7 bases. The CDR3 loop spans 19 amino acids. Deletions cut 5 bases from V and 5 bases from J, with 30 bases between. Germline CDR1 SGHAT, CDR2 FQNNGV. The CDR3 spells CASSLLAGHHPGAGETQYF. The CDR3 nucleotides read TGTGCCAGCAGCCTATTAGCGGGCCATCATCCGGGGGCTGGGGAGACCCAGTACTTC.

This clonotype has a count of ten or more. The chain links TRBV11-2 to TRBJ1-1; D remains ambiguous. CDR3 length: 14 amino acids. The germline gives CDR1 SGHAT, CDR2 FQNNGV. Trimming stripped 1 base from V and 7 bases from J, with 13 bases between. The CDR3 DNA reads TGTGCCAGCAGCTTAGTGCGAGGGTTAGGTGAAGCTTTCTTT. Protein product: CASSLVRGLGEAFF. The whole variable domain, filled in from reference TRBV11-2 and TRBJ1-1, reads EAGVAQSPRYKIIEKRQSVAFWCNPISGHATLYWYQQILGQGPKLLIQFQNNGVVDDSQLPKDRFSAERLKGVDSTLKIQPAKLEDSAVYLCASSLVRGLGEAFFGQGTRLTVV.

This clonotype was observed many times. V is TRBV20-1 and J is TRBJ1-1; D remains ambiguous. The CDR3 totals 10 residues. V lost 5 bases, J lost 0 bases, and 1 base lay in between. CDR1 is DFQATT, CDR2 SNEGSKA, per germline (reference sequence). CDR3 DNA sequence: TGCAGTGCTGTGAACACTGAAGCTTTCTTT. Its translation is CSAVNTEAFF.

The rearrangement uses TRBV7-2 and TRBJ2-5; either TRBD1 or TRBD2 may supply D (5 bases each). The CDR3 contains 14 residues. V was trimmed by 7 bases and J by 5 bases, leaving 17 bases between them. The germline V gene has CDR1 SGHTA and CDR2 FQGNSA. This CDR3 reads CASTVPGPRETQYF. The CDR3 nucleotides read TGTGCCAGCACCGTCCCGGGACCTAGGGAGACCCAGTACTTC. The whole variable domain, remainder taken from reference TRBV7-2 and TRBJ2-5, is GAGVSQSPSNKVTEKGKDVELRCDPISGHTALYWYRQSLGQGLEFLIYFQGNSAPDKSGLPSDRFSAERTGGSVSTLTIQRTQQEDSAVYLCASTVPGPRETQYFGPGTRLLVL.

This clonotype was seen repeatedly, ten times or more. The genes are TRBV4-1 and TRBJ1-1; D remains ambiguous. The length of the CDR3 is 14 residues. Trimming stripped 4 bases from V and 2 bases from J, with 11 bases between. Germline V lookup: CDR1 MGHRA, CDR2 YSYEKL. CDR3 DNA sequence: TGCGCCAGCAGCCTTTGGACGGTCAACACTGAAGCTTTCTTT. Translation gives CASSLWTVNTEAFF.

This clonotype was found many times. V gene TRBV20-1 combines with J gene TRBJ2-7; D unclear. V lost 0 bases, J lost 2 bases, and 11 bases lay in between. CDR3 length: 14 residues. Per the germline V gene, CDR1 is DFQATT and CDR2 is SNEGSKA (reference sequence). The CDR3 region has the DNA TGCAGTGCTAGAGATTACTGGCGGACCTACGAGCAGTACTTC. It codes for CSARDYWRTYEQYF.

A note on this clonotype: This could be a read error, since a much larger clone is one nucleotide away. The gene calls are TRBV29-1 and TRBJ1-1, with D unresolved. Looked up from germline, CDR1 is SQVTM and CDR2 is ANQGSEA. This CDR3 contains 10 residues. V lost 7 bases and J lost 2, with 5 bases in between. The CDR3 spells CSGSNTEAFF. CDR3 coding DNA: TGCAGCGGATCAAACACTGAAGCTTTCTTT. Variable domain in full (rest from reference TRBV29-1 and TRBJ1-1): SAVISQKPSRDICQRGTSLTIQCQVDSQVTMMFWYRQQPGQSLTLIATANQGSEATYESGFVIDKFPISRPNLTFSTLTVSNMSPEDSSIYLCSGSNTEAFFGQGTRLTVV.

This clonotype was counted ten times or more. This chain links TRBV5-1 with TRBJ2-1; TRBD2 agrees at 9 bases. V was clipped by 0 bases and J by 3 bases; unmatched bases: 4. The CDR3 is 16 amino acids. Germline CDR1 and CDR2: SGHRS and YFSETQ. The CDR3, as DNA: TGCGCCAGCAGCTTGGATCCTAGCGGGATCTACAATGAGCAGTTCTTC. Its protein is CASSLDPSGIYNEQFF.

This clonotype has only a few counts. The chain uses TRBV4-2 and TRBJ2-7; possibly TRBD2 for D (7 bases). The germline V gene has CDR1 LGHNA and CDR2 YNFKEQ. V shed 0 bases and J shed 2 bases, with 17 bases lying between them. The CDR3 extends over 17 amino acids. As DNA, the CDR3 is TGTGCCAGCAGCCAAGAACAGGGAGCGGGATTTGCCTACGAGCAGTACTTC. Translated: CASSQEQGAGFAYEQYF.

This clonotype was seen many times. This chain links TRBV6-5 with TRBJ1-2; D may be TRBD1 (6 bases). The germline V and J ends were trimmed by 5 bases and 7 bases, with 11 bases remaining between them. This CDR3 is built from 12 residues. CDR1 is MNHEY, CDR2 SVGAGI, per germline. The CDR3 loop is CASSRNRAGYTF. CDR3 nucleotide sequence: TGTGCCAGCAGTAGGAACAGGGCTGGCTACACCTTC.

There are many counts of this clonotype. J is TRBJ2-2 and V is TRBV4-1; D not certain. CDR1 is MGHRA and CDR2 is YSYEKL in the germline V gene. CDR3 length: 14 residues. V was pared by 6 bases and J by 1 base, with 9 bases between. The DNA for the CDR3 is TGCGCCAGCAGAAAACTCCTGAACACCGGGGAGCTGTTTTTT. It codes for CASRKLLNTGELFF.

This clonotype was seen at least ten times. CDR3 region: CATRGTGELFF. The CDR3, as DNA: TGTGCCACCAGGGGGACCGGGGAGCTGTTTTTT. The rearrangement links TRBV24-1 to TRBJ2-2; D unclear. Germline-derived CDR1 and CDR2 are KGHDR and SFDVKD. Trimming left V 7 bases short and J 5 bases short, with 4 bases between. The CDR3 extends over 11 amino acids.

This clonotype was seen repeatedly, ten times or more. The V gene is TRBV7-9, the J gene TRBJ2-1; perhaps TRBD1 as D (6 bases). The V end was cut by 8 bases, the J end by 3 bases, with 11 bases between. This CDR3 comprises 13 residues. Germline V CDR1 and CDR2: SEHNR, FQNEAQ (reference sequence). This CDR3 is CASGRRGYNEQFF. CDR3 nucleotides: TGTGCCAGCGGTCGCAGGGGCTACAATGAGCAGTTCTTC.

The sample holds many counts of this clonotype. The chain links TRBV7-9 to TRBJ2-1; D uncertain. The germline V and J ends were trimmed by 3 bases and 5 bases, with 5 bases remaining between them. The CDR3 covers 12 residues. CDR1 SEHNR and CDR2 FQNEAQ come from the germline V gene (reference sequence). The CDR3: CASSFQNNEQFF. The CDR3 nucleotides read TGTGCCAGCAGCTTCCAAAACAATGAGCAGTTCTTC.

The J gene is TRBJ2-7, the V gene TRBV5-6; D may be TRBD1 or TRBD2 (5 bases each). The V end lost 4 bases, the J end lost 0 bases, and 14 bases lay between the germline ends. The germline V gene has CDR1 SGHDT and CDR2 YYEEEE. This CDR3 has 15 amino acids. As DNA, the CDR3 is TGTGCCAGCAGCATCCGGGACCCCGGCTCCTACGAGCAGTACTTC. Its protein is CASSIRDPGSYEQYF.

The CDR3 DNA sequence: TGCGCCAGCAGCTTTAATGGCGATCAATACAATGAGCAGTTCTTC. Protein sequence: CASSFNGDQYNEQFF. The chain joins TRBV5-1 to TRBJ2-1; no reliable D call. The CDR3 spans 15 residues. The germline V gene has CDR1 SGHRS and CDR2 YFSETQ. Trimming took 2 bases from V and 4 from J, leaving 13 bases between them.

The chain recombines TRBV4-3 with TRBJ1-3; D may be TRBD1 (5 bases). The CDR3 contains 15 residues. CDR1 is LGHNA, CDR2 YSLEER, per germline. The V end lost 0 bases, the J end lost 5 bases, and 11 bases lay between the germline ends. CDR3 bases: TGCGCCAGCAGCCAAGATGGGCAGGGCCGAAACACCATATATTTT. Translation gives CASSQDGQGRNTIYF.

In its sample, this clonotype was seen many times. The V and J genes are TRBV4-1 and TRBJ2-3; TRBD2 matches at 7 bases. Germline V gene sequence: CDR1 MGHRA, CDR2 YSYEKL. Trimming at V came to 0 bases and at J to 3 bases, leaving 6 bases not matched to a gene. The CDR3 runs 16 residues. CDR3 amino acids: CASSQDVNSGTDTQYF. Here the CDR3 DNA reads TGCGCCAGCAGCCAAGATGTCAATAGCGGGACAGATACGCAGTATTTT.

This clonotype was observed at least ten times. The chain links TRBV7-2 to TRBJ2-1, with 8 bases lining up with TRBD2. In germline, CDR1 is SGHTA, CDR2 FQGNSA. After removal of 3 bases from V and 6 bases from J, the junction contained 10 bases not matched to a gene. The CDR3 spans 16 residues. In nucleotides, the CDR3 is TGTGCCAGCAGCTTTCGTGGGACTAGACGTCTCAATGAGCAGTTCTTC. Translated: CASSFRGTRRLNEQFF. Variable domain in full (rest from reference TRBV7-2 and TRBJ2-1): GAGVSQSPSNKVTEKGKDVELRCDPISGHTALYWYRQSLGQGLEFLIYFQGNSAPDKSGLPSDRFSAERTGGSVSTLTIQRTQQEDSAVYLCASSFRGTRRLNEQFFGPGTRLTVL.

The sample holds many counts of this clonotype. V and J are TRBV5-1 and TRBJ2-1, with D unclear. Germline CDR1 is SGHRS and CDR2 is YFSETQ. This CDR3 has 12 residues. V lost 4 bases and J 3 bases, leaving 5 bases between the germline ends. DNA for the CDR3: TGCGCCAGCAGCGCCAACTACAATGAGCAGTTCTTC. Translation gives CASSANYNEQFF.

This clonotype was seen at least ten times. CDR3 DNA sequence: TGTGCCAGCGGGATCTCTGGGGCCAACGTCCTGACTTTC. Encoded protein: CASGISGANVLTF. J is TRBJ2-6 and V is TRBV4-2; D is uncertain. This CDR3 region has 13 residues. Germline V gene lookup returns CDR1 LGHNA and CDR2 YNFKEQ. Between the trimmed V and J ends, which lost 8 bases and 0 bases, there was a span of 5 bases.